These 21 T cell receptor beta chains were sequenced from one sample in a study of cytomegalovirus exposure and HLA in healthy donors. PCR used 60 Vbeta primers and 13 Jbeta primers. Measured with immunoSEQ multiplex PCR; TCRdb has only the in-frame clones, and not every one. The table lists 120,000 to 150,000 clones, around three quarters of them singletons, with approximately 6.3% in the top ten. Source material: PBMCs. These TCRs come from a man aged 40-50 years in good health and CMV-seropositive.

This chain joins TRBV2 and TRBJ1-6; 9 bases align to TRBD1. Trimming cost V 7 bases and J 7 bases; bases outside gene matches: 2. The germline V gene has CDR1 SNHLY and CDR2 FYNNEI. This CDR3 contains 13 residues. The chain's CDR3 is CASKGQGNSPLHF. The CDR3 DNA reads as TGTGCCAGCAAGGGACAGGGAAATTCACCCCTCCACTTT.

The chain employs TRBV7-9 and TRBJ2-5, with TRBD1 identical over 7 bases. With V trimmed by 8 bases and J by 0 bases, 6 bases remained unmatched. Looked up from germline, CDR1 is SEHNR and CDR2 is FQNEAQ (reference sequence). This CDR3 spans 14 amino acids. The CDR3 sequence is CASGPGQYQETQYF. The DNA for the CDR3 is TGTGCCAGCGGGCCGGGACAGTACCAAGAGACCCAGTACTTC.

V is TRBV11-2 and J is TRBJ1-2, with 7 bases lining up with TRBD1. Trimming took 0 bases from V and 4 from J; bases not matched to a gene: 5. Germline values: CDR1 SGHAT, CDR2 FQNNGV. The CDR3 is 15 amino acids. The CDR3 spells CASSLDADRTYGYTF. In DNA, the CDR3 is TGTGCCAGCAGCTTAGACGCGGACAGGACCTATGGCTACACCTTC.

The chain uses TRBV6-6 and TRBJ1-5, with TRBD1 matching over 10 bases. This CDR3 is 16 amino acids long. The V gene's germline CDR1 is MNHNY and CDR2 SVGAGI (reference sequence). Trimming removed 4 bases from V and 6 bases from J; junction bases left unmatched: 9. The CDR3 nucleotides are TGTGCCAGCAGTTCCTCCCGGGACAGGGGATTTCAGCCCCAGCATTTT. This translates into CASSSSRDRGFQPQHF.

The chain uses TRBV19 and TRBJ1-2; D is uncertain. Germline V lookup: CDR1 LNHDA, CDR2 SQIVND (reference sequence). The CDR3 consists of 14 residues. Trimming took off 4 bases at V and 4 bases at J, with 13 bases between the two ends. The CDR3 reads CASSSLRGTYGYTF. In DNA, the CDR3 is TGTGCCAGTAGTAGCTTGCGGGGAACCTATGGCTACACCTTC. Full variable domain (outside the CDR3, taken from reference TRBV19 and TRBJ1-2): DGGITQSPKYLFRKEGQNVTLSCEQNLNHDAMYWYRQDPGQGLRLIYYSQIVNDFQKGDIAEGYSVSREKKESFPLTVTSAQKNPTAFYLCASSSLRGTYGYTFGSGTRLTVV.

Here the CDR3 reads CASSLGYGSTYEQYF. CDR3 bases: TGTGCCAGCAGCTTGGGGTACGGGAGCACCTACGAGCAGTACTTC. V and J are TRBV5-6 and TRBJ2-7; D perhaps matches TRBD2 (6 bases). V lost 0 bases, J lost 2 bases, and 12 bases lay in between. The CDR3 loop spans 15 amino acids. Looked up from germline, CDR1 is SGHDT and CDR2 is YYEEEE.

The V and J genes are TRBV11-2 and TRBJ2-7; perhaps TRBD1 as D (5 bases). Trimming took off 5 bases at V and 2 bases at J, with 13 bases between the two ends. The CDR3 sequence is 14 residues long. Germline V gene sequence: CDR1 SGHAT, CDR2 FQNNGV. The DNA for the CDR3 is TGTGCCAGCAGCGGGCAGGGTTTCCCCTACGAGCAGTACTTC. It yields the protein CASSGQGFPYEQYF.

CDR3 DNA: TGTGCCAGCAGCCAAGATGCCGGTCGCCAAGTTAATCAGCCCCAGCATTTT. Translated, it gives CASSQDAGRQVNQPQHF. The chain is built from TRBV4-2 and TRBJ1-5; D not certain. V lost 0 bases, J lost 4 bases, and 16 bases lay in between. Per the germline V gene, CDR1 is LGHNA and CDR2 is YNFKEQ. This CDR3 is built from 17 residues.

The V gene is TRBV7-9, the J gene TRBJ1-2; no clear D gene. Trimming cost V 1 base and J 7 bases, with 7 bases left between them. The CDR3 length is 12 residues. Germline V lookup: CDR1 SEHNR, CDR2 FQNEAQ (reference sequence). The CDR3 nucleotides are TGTGCCAGCAGCTTAGATCTAGCTGGCTACACCTTC. Translated, it gives CASSLDLAGYTF.

The rearrangement uses TRBV6-1 and TRBJ1-5; no reliable D call. The germline gives CDR1 MNHNS, CDR2 SASEGT. V was cut by 6 bases and J by 5 bases, with 11 bases left in between. The CDR3 consists of 13 residues. CDR3 nucleotides: TGTGCCAGCAGCCAGTCCAATTATCAGCCCCAGCATTTT. This sequence encodes CASSQSNYQPQHF.

The chain combines TRBV5-1 with TRBJ1-2; no firm D call. The CDR3 has 12 amino acids. Deletions cut 6 bases from V and 8 bases from J, with 14 bases between. Germline CDR1 is SGHRS and CDR2 is YFSETQ. This CDR3 reads CASTPGSGGYTF. The CDR3 DNA is TGCGCCAGCACCCCCGGGTCGGGGGGCTACACCTTC.

This sequence joins TRBV9 and TRBJ1-3; TRBD1 might be the D (5 bases). Germline V CDR1 and CDR2: SGDLS, YYNGEE. The CDR3 contains 14 residues. The V and J ends lost 3 bases and 4 bases respectively, with 11 bases between them. The CDR3 DNA is TGTGCCAGCAGCGGCGGGACTAACGGAAACACCATATATTTT. Translation gives CASSGGTNGNTIYF.

The rearrangement uses TRBV19 and TRBJ1-2; possible D gene TRBD1, 6 bases. Trimming left V 3 bases short and J 8 bases short, with 13 bases between. This CDR3 region has 13 residues. Germline CDR1 and CDR2: LNHDA and SQIVND (reference sequence). CDR3 sequence reads: CASSMAGAKGYTF. In DNA, the CDR3 is TGTGCCAGTAGTATGGCGGGGGCGAAAGGCTACACCTTC.

The chain joins TRBV19 to TRBJ2-1, with 10 bases aligning to TRBD2. Trimming took 6 bases from V and 10 from J; bases not matched to a gene: 12. The CDR3 consists of 15 residues. From germline, CDR1 is LNHDA and CDR2 SQIVND (reference sequence). The CDR3 sequence is CASSTTSGVSSEQFF. CDR3 nucleotides: TGTGCCAGTAGCACAACTAGCGGGGTTTCTTCAGAGCAGTTCTTC.

The rearrangement links TRBV5-4 to TRBJ2-1; 7 bases are shared with TRBD2. With 1 base clipped from V and 8 bases from J, the junction kept 6 bases outside the gene matches. The V gene's germline CDR1 is SGHNT and CDR2 YYREEE (reference sequence). This CDR3 has 14 residues. CDR3 DNA sequence: TGTGCCAGCAGCTTGTCGGCGGGAGTGGATGAGCAGTTCTTC. It encodes CASSLSAGVDEQFF.

About this clone itself: The junction differs from germline at one of its ends, possibly a read error. The gene calls are TRBV6-4 and TRBJ1-1, with D possibly being TRBD1 (5 bases). Per the germline V gene, CDR1 is MRHNA and CDR2 is SNTAGT. The CDR3 is made up of 16 amino acids. The CDR3: CASSYSLSGLNTEAFF. Here the CDR3 DNA reads TGTGCCAGCAGTTACTCTCTTTCAGGGTTGAACACTGAAGCTTTCTTT.

V is TRBV7-6 and J is TRBJ2-7; 8 bases align to TRBD1. Trimming cost V 5 bases and J 5 bases; bases outside gene matches: 8. The CDR3 is made up of 14 amino acids. Germline assignment: CDR1 SGHVS and CDR2 FNYEAQ. CDR3 DNA: TGTGCCAGCAGCCTGGACAGGGCGTTGAACGAGCAGTACTTC. Protein product: CASSLDRALNEQYF. Full variable domain (rest looked up from reference TRBV7-6 and TRBJ2-7): GAGVSQSPRYKVTKRGQDVALRCDPISGHVSLYWYRQALGQGPEFLTYFNYEAQQDKSGLPNDRFSAERPEGSISTLTIQRTEQRDSAMYRCASSLDRALNEQYFGPGTRLTVT.

The gene calls are TRBV4-1 and TRBJ2-1; D perhaps matches TRBD2 (5 bases). With 0 bases removed from V and 2 bases from J, the gap between germline ends came to 8 bases. Germline V CDR1 and CDR2: MGHRA, YSYEKL. CDR3 length: 15 amino acids. The CDR3 nucleotides are TGCGCCAGCAGCCAAGATCGGGATACCTACAATGAGCAGTTCTTC. It translates to CASSQDRDTYNEQFF.

The chain joins TRBV7-2 to TRBJ1-6; TRBD1 matches 9 bases. V lost 5 bases and J lost 0; bases outside the gene matches: 8. CDR1 is SGHTA, CDR2 FQGNSA, per germline. This CDR3 contains 18 residues. In DNA, the CDR3 is TGTGCCAGCAGCCCCCGGGGGACAGGGAGCTCCTATAATTCACCCCTCCACTTT. This codes for CASSPRGTGSSYNSPLHF.

V gene TRBV6-6 combines with J gene TRBJ2-7; 7 bases line up with TRBD1. Germline CDR1 reads MNHNY; CDR2 reads SVGAGI (reference sequence). V gave up 5 bases and J gave up 6 bases; unmatched junction bases: 13. The CDR3 runs to 15 residues. CDR3 in DNA: TGTGCCAGCAGTGCAGACAGGGTAGGGAGTGGCGAGCAGTACTTC. Its protein product is CASSADRVGSGEQYF.

The J gene is TRBJ1-5, the V gene TRBV6-1, with D perhaps matching TRBD1 (6 bases). Trimming cost V 2 bases and J 0 bases, with 17 bases left between them. Germline V gives CDR1 MNHNS, CDR2 SASEGT. The CDR3 loop spans 18 amino acids. The DNA for the CDR3 is TGTGCCAGCAGTGAATTCAGGGGAGGGAGCATTAGCAATCAGCCCCAGCATTTT. Protein product: CASSEFRGGSISNQPQHF.